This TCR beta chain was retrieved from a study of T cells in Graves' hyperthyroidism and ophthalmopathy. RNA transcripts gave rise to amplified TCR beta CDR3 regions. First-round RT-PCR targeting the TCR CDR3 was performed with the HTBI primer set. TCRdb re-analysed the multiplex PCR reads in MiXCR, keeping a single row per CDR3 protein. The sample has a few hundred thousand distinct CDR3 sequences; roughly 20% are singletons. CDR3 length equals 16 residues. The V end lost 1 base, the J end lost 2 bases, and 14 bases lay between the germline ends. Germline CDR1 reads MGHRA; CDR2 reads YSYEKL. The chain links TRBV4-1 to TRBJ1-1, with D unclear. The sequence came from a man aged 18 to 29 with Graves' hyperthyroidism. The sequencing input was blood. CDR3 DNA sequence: TGCGCCAGCAGCCAAGCTATCTTTTTGGTTAACACTGAAGCTTTCTTT. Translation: CASSQAIFLVNTEAFF.